Each of the 6 T cell receptor beta chains below was sequenced from the same sample in a study of shared clonotypes between healthy human individuals. Using immunoSEQ multiplex PCR, the repertoire was profiled, and TCRdb retains in-frame clones only, with some absent. The repertoire holds more than 2,000,000 clones, with approximately 92% as singletons. The sample was naive CD4+ T cells sorted from blood. As for subset: CD45RA+ positively selected. These receptor sequences come from a man younger than 35 in good health.

The chain has TRBV6-5 and TRBJ2-6; D is perhaps TRBD2 (6 bases). V was trimmed by 0 bases and J by 2 bases, leaving 8 bases between them. Germline V gives CDR1 MNHEY, CDR2 SVGAGI. The CDR3 extends over 16 amino acids. Here the CDR3 reads CASSYSPGAGANVLTF. The CDR3, as DNA: TGTGCCAGCAGTTACTCACCGGGGGCTGGGGCCAACGTCCTGACTTTC.

The J gene is TRBJ1-1, the V gene TRBV5-6, with a possible D match to TRBD1 (5 bases). Between the trimmed V and J ends, which lost 5 bases and 4 bases, there was a span of 18 bases. This CDR3 comprises 15 residues. The germline V gene encodes CDR1 SGHDT and CDR2 YYEEEE. CDR3 loop: CASSPWTREGTEAFF. CDR3 nucleotides: TGTGCCAGCAGTCCCTGGACCAGGGAGGGCACTGAAGCTTTCTTT.

The chain couples TRBV6-5 to TRBJ2-5, with D possibly matching TRBD2 (5 bases). The CDR3 length is 14 residues. Trimming shortened V by 3 bases and J by 2 bases, and 10 bases separated the two germline ends. Germline V gene data show CDR1 as MNHEY and CDR2 as SVGAGI. The CDR3 spells CASSYLGEQETQYF. As DNA, the CDR3 is TGTGCCAGCAGTTATCTGGGAGAACAAGAGACCCAGTACTTC.

V and J are TRBV7-9 and TRBJ1-2; D is perhaps TRBD1 (5 bases). The CDR3 contains 14 residues. V shed 4 bases and J shed 8 bases, with 17 bases lying between them. Germline V gives CDR1 SEHNR, CDR2 FQNEAQ (reference sequence). The DNA for the CDR3 is TGTGCCAGCAGCTGGGAAGGGCAGGCAGGGGGCTACACCTTC. Amino acid sequence: CASSWEGQAGGYTF.

This clone was found a few times. The chain recombines TRBV12-2 with TRBJ1-5; TRBD1 is taken as the D call from the table, unchecked against the DNA. TRBV12-2 represents a pseudogene. The CDR3 runs to 17 residues. Written as DNA, the CDR3 is TGTGCAAGTCGCTTAGCTACCGCGGGACAGAACAATCAGCCCCAGCATTTT. Amino acids: CASRLATAGQNNQPQHF.

This clone turned up a few times. The CDR3 protein is CASSRGGPGLYGYTF. The DNA for the CDR3 is TGCGCCAGCAGCCGCGGGGGGCCGGGGCTCTATGGCTACACCTTC. V gene TRBV4-1 combines with J gene TRBJ1-2, with a tentative D call TRBD1 (6 bases). This CDR3 region has 15 residues. V was pared by 4 bases and J by 4 bases, with 16 bases between. Germline lookup yields CDR1 MGHRA and CDR2 YSYEKL.